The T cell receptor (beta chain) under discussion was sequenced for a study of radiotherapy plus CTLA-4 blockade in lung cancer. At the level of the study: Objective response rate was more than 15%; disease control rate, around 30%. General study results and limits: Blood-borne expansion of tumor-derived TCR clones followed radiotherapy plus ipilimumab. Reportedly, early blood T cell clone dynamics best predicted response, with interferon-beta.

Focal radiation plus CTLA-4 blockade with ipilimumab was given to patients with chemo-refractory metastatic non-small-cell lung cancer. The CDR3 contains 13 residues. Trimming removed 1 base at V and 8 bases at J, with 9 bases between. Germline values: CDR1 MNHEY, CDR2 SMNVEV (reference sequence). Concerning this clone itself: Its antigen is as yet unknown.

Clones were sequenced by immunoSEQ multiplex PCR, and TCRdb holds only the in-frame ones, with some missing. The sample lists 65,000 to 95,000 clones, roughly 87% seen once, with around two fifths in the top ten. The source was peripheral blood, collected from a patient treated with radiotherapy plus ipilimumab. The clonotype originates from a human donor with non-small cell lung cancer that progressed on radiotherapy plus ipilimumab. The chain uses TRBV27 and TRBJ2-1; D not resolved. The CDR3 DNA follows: TGTGCCAGCAGTTTATTTTACCTCGATGAGCAGTTCTTC. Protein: CASSLFYLDEQFF.